This TCR beta chain was observed in a study of blood T cell repertoires in COVID-19. Study overall: Material from acute and convalescent COVID-19 was sourced from the United States, Italy and Spain.

The authors' processing: Amplification of reference gene primers provided the estimated nucleated cell counts. Libraries were prepared by immunoSEQ multiplex PCR; TCRdb keeps only in-frame clonotypes and omits some of them. V and J calls and clone size are those listed in that table; D and trimming were worked out from the DNA. This sample yields approximately 380,000 clones, of which about nine tenths are seen a single time; roughly 0.9% belongs to the top ten. This clone was seen only once. Self-reported history from a screening survey and questionnaire set each donor's cohort. In the 2 weeks before study entry, exposed participants met a COVID-19 case, which was PCR-confirmed or clinician-diagnosed. The sequence came from a middle-aged woman who had been exposed to COVID-19. Material: PBMCs or T cells enriched from blood (not recorded which).

This CDR3 is CASSQPWGSGSGNQPQHF. CDR3 nucleotides: TGTGCCAGCAGCCAACCTTGGGGCTCCGGGTCAGGCAATCAGCCCCAGCATTTT. The chain recombines TRBV6-2 or TRBV6-3 with TRBJ1-5, with D possibly being TRBD1 (5 bases). The CDR3 totals 18 residues. The germline gives CDR1 MNHEY, CDR2 SVGEGT. V was shortened by 6 bases and J by 2 bases, with 23 bases between the two germline ends.